This record concerns one T cell receptor beta chain sequence. What it binds is unknown. Use of 60 Vbeta and 13 Jbeta primers characterized the PCR. TCRdb keeps only in-frame clones here, not all; method: immunoSEQ multiplex PCR. The data hold roughly 200,000 clones, with more than 65% observed a single time. This sample was included in a study of cytomegalovirus exposure and HLA in healthy donors. The study, taken as a whole, reports: Productive status was seen about 90% or about 30% of the time for most TCR beta V segments in an earlier analysis.

Sequencing input: PBMCs. This receptor was taken from a female donor in good health and CMV-seronegative.

DNA of the CDR3: TGTGCCACCAGCAGGTTCGGGCAGGGAGCTTTCTTT. It is translated as CATSRFGQGAFF. The V call is TRBV15, the J call TRBJ1-1; tentatively, D is TRBD1 (5 bases). CDR3 length: 12 amino acids. Trimming pared 3 bases from V and 10 bases from J, leaving 12 bases between. CDR1 LNHNV and CDR2 YYDKDF come from the germline V gene (reference sequence).